The T cell receptor (beta chain) described here comes from a study of identical twins. MiXCR, applied by TCRdb to the 5' RACE reads, yields one record per CDR3 protein. The repertoire holds about 200,000 distinct CDR3 sequences, with approximately 9% as singletons. Germline values: CDR1 LGHNA, CDR2 YNFKEQ. This CDR3 comprises 14 residues. Trimming left V 4 bases short and J 2 bases short, with 11 bases between. V gene TRBV4-2 combines with J gene TRBJ1-2, with a weak D call TRBD1 (6 bases). This TCR was recovered from a woman between 18 and 29 years old in good health. The sequencing input was memory (CD45RO+) T cells sorted from blood. The DNA of the CDR3 is TGTGCCAGCAGCCCGACAGGTCGGAACTATGGCTACACCTTC. As protein: CASSPTGRNYGYTF.